This is a list of T cell receptor beta chains from one sample in a study of T cell responses to AZD1222 COVID-19 vaccine. Here immunoSEQ multiplex PCR was the method, and the copy in TCRdb shows in-frame clones only, minus some. The sample consists of around 130,000 clones, 93% of them appearing once. The sequences come from peripheral blood, collected on day 0 of AZD1222 vaccination. The receptor source for this set is an adult in good health. Both conserved end residues are part of each CDR3. The order of the fields is clone size, V gene, D gene, J gene, CDR3 DNA, CDR3 protein. The D gene is left open where the match is weak. Some rows mark clone size as missing; the rest say once, few, many or name a class of expanded clone.

.,TRBV2,.,TRBJ1-3,TGTGCCAGCAGTCCAACAGGTGGAGGAAACACCATATATTTT,CASSPTGGGNTIYF
.,TRBV5-6,.,TRBJ2-7,TGTGCCAGCAGCTCCCCCCAAGGACGGCAGTACTTC,CASSSPQGRQYF
.,TRBV6-5,.,TRBJ2-1,TGTGCCAGCGGGGCGGAGTCCTACAATGAGCAGTTCTTC,CASGAESYNEQFF
.,TRBV7-3,TRBD2,TRBJ2-2,TGTGCCAGCAGCCAGCGACTAGCGAGGTCGAACACCGGGGAGCTGTTTTTT,CASSQRLARSNTGELFF
once,TRBV28,.,TRBJ1-1,TGTGCCAGCAGTGAAACAGGGAGAGAAGCTTTCTTT,CASSETGREAFF
.,TRBV3-1/TRBV3-2,TRBD1,TRBJ1-2,TGTGCCAGCAGCCAACTTACCGGGACAGCGCATGGCTACACCTTC,CASSQLTGTAHGYTF
.,TRBV28,TRBD2,TRBJ2-1,TGTGCCAGCAGTCCTCTAGCGGAGACTGACAATGAGCAGTTCTTC,CASSPLAETDNEQFF
.,TRBV12-3/TRBV12-4,TRBD1,TRBJ1-2,TGTGCCAGCAGTTTGGGGACAGGTGGCTACACCTTC,CASSLGTGGYTF
.,TRBV3-1/TRBV3-2,.,TRBJ1-6,TGTGCCAGCAGCCAATTGGCTAGGCAGGGGATGTCACCCCTCCACTTT,CASSQLARQGMSPLHF
.,TRBV5-6,.,TRBJ1-1,TGTGCCAGCAGCTTATTTGGGGACGACACTGAAGCTTTCTTT,CASSLFGDDTEAFF
.,TRBV28,.,TRBJ1-5,TGTGCCAGCAGTATTCAGTTCAATCAGCCCCAGCATTTT,CASSIQFNQPQHF
.,TRBV27,.,TRBJ2-2,TGTGCCAGCAGAAATGGAAATCGGAACACCGGGGAGCTGTTTTTT,CASRNGNRNTGELFF
.,TRBV19,.,TRBJ1-6,TGTGCCAGTAGTATAGATTATTGGGCAGAGGATTCACCCCTCCACTTT,CASSIDYWAEDSPLHF
.,TRBV5-5,TRBD1,TRBJ1-2,TGTGCCAGCAGCTTGGCGGACAGGGGTTTCTATGGCTACACCTTC,CASSLADRGFYGYTF
.,TRBV7-9,TRBD1,TRBJ2-4,TGTGCCAGCAGCGCCGGGACAGGGGTCCTAGCCAAAAACATTCAGTACTTC,CASSAGTGVLAKNIQYF
.,TRBV27,.,TRBJ2-5,TGTGCCAGCAGTTTAGGGGCAGGGGCCTTCGAGACCCAGTACTTC,CASSLGAGAFETQYF
.,TRBV28,TRBD2,TRBJ2-5,TGTGCCAGCACGTTGGGGGGAGGGCAAGAGACCCAGTACTTC,CASTLGGGQETQYF
.,TRBV5-1,.,TRBJ2-5,TGCGCCAGCAGCTTGGCCAGGGAGGAGACCCAGTACTTC,CASSLAREETQYF
.,TRBV28,TRBD2,TRBJ2-1,TGTGCCAGCAGTTTTTCACTAGCGGGAGGGAACAATGAGCAGTTCTTC,CASSFSLAGGNNEQFF
.,TRBV19,TRBD2,TRBJ2-7,TGTGCCAGTAGTATAATCGCTAGCGGGATGGACGAGCAGTACTTC,CASSIIASGMDEQYF
once,TRBV19,.,TRBJ2-3,TGTGCCAGTAGTATATCTAACCAGTATCTCCGGGGCACAGATACGCAGTATTTT,CASSISNQYLRGTDTQYF
.,TRBV6-1,.,TRBJ1-2,TGTGCCAGCAGTGAGCGGTCGGAAGGGAGCTACACCTTC,CASSERSEGSYTF
.,TRBV6-5,TRBD2,TRBJ2-7,TGTGCCACGGAACCTTCTAGCGGAGCGAGGTACGAGCAGTACTTC,CATEPSSGARYEQYF
few,TRBV20-1,.,TRBJ1-1,TGCAGTGCTAGTCGTTCCCGGACAGTGCAAACTGAAGCTTTCTTT,CSASRSRTVQTEAFF
.,TRBV18,.,TRBJ2-2,TGTGCCAGCTCAATGCAGGCGGGCAGCACCGGGGAGCTGTTTTTT,CASSMQAGSTGELFF
.,TRBV7-2,.,TRBJ2-7,TGTGCCAGCAGCTTAGAACGGGACTCCTACGAGCAGTACTTC,CASSLERDSYEQYF
.,TRBV18,.,TRBJ2-1,TGTGCCAGCTCACCAGTAGGAAGCTCCTACAATGAGCAGTTCTTC,CASSPVGSSYNEQFF
.,TRBV28,.,TRBJ2-5,TGTGCCAGCAGTAAGGCCAGACTCCAAGAGACCCAGTACTTC,CASSKARLQETQYF
.,TRBV19,.,TRBJ1-2,TGTGCCAGTAGTACGGAGACAGGAGTTGGCTACACCTTC,CASSTETGVGYTF
.,TRBV4-3,TRBD2,TRBJ2-3,TGCGCCAGCAGCCAAGATGTCGTTGCTAGCGGGAGGGTTCCAGATACGCAGTATTTT,CASSQDVVASGRVPDTQYF
.,TRBV28,.,TRBJ1-5,TGTGCCAGCAGAAGAGACAGCCTACCTAATCAGCCCCAGCATTTT,CASRRDSLPNQPQHF
.,TRBV7-9,TRBD1,TRBJ1-3,TGTGCCAGCAGCACACGGACAGGGATCTCTGGAAACACCATATATTTT,CASSTRTGISGNTIYF
.,TRBV24-1,.,TRBJ1-5,TGTGCCACTAGCAGGGGAGGCAATCAGCCCCAGCATTTT,CATSRGGNQPQHF
.,TRBV11-2,.,TRBJ2-1,TGTGCCAGCAGCTTAGTTTTCAAAGGGAAAAGGTACAATGAGCAGTTCTTC,CASSLVFKGKRYNEQFF
.,TRBV10-3,.,TRBJ2-2,TGTGCCATCAGTGATTCGACCGGAAACACCGGGGAGCTGTTTTTT,CAISDSTGNTGELFF
.,TRBV7-2,.,TRBJ2-5,TGTGCCAGCAGTCCCTTCAGGGATATGGAGACCCAGTACTTC,CASSPFRDMETQYF
.,TRBV30,.,TRBJ1-3,TGTGCCTGGAGTGCAAACTCTGGAAACACCATATATTTT,CAWSANSGNTIYF
.,TRBV5-1,TRBD2,TRBJ2-7,TGCGCCAGCAGCTTGGGGGCTAGCGGGAGGAGCGAGCAGTACTTC,CASSLGASGRSEQYF
once,TRBV28,.,TRBJ2-1,TGTGCCAGCAGTTTAGGAAGAAGGGATGAGCAGTTCTTC,CASSLGRRDEQFF
.,TRBV11-2,.,TRBJ1-1,TGTGCCAGCAGCTTAACATCCTCGAACACTGAAGCTTTCTTT,CASSLTSSNTEAFF
.,TRBV14,.,TRBJ2-5,TGTGCCAGCAGCCAAGCGCAGGGCGTTGAAGAGACCCAGTACTTC,CASSQAQGVEETQYF
.,TRBV19,.,TRBJ1-1,TGTGCCAGTAGTCCAAGGACAGATCTTAACACTGAAGCTTTCTTT,CASSPRTDLNTEAFF
.,TRBV18,TRBD1,TRBJ2-7,TGTGCCAGCTCACCCGACAGGGAAATAAACGAGCAGTACTTC,CASSPDREINEQYF
.,TRBV6-6,TRBD2,TRBJ2-1,TGTGCCAGCAGCGCTAGCGGGAGGCAGAATGAGCAGTTCTTC,CASSASGRQNEQFF
.,TRBV28,.,TRBJ1-4,TGTGCCAGCAGAGCTGAAAAACTGTTTTTT,CASRAEKLFF
.,TRBV4-2,.,TRBJ2-1,TGTGCCAGCAGCCAAGATCTGGGGCGCCTCCGGACCAATGAGCAGTTCTTC,CASSQDLGRLRTNEQFF
.,TRBV7-8,.,TRBJ1-2,TGTGCCAGCAGCGGCCGGAATCACTATGGCTACACCTTC,CASSGRNHYGYTF
.,TRBV6-5,.,TRBJ2-5,TGTGCCAGCCGGAACAGGAGGCGAGAGACCCAGTACTTC,CASRNRRRETQYF
.,TRBV2,.,TRBJ1-1,TGTGCCAGCAGTGGACAGTTGAACACTGAAGCTTTCTTT,CASSGQLNTEAFF
.,TRBV30,.,TRBJ1-1,TGTGCCTGGAGTTTACCCGTTGGGGGTGGGATGAACACTGAAGCTTTCTTT,CAWSLPVGGGMNTEAFF
few,TRBV5-1,.,TRBJ1-1,TGCGCCAGCAGGATCGGGGTGAGCACTGAAGCTTTCTTT,CASRIGVSTEAFF
.,TRBV15,.,TRBJ1-1,TGTGCCACCAGCAGACCCCCTCCGGAGGGAGCTGAAGCTTTCTTT,CATSRPPPEGAEAFF
.,TRBV9,.,TRBJ1-5,TGTGCCAGCAGCGTAGCAGGGCAGAATCAGCCCCAGCATTTT,CASSVAGQNQPQHF
.,TRBV18,.,TRBJ1-5,TGTGCCAGCTCGGACGGTAGCAATCAGCCCCAGCATTTT,CASSDGSNQPQHF
.,TRBV19,TRBD1,TRBJ1-5,TGTGCCAGTACCGGGACAGGGGGCGAAAGTCAGCCCCAGCATTTT,CASTGTGGESQPQHF